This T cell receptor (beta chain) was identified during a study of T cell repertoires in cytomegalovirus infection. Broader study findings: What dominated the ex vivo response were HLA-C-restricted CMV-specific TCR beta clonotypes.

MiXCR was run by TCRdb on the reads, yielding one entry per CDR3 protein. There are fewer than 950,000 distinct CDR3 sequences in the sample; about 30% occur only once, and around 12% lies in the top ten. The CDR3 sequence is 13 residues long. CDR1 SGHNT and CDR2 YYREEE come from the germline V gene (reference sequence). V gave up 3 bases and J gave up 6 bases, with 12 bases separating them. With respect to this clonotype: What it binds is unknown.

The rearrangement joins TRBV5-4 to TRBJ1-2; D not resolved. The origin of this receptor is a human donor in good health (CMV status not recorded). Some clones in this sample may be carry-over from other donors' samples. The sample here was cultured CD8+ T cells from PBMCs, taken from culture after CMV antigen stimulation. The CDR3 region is CASSSREWDGYTF. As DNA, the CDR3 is TGTGCCAGCAGCTCCCGGGAGTGGGATGGCTACACCTTC.